The present entry profiles one T cell receptor beta chain with its context. Antigen: not known. Use of 60 Vbeta and 13 Jbeta primers characterized the PCR. The data were produced by immunoSEQ multiplex PCR, yet TCRdb's version contains in-frame clones alone and is incomplete. The sample has roughly 190,000 clones, around 82% seen once. At the time of sampling, donors were nominally healthy, though unrecorded immune exposures were likely. The data were taken from a study of cytomegalovirus exposure and HLA in healthy donors. Overall study findings and caveats: Exclusion applied to some V segments, including TRBV6-2 and TRBV6-3, as they were indistinguishable.

The germline gives CDR1 SGHNT, CDR2 YYREEE (reference sequence). This CDR3 comprises 15 residues. V was shortened by 4 bases and J by 2 bases, with 10 bases between the two germline ends. The chain carries TRBV5-4 and TRBJ2-6; tentative D call: TRBD2 (5 bases). The TCR originated in a man in his late teens or twenties in good health and CMV-seronegative. Material for sequencing was PBMCs. The CDR3 nucleotides are TGTGCCAGCAGCCCGAGAGGGACTGGGGCCAACGTCCTGACTTTC. Amino acids: CASSPRGTGANVLTF.